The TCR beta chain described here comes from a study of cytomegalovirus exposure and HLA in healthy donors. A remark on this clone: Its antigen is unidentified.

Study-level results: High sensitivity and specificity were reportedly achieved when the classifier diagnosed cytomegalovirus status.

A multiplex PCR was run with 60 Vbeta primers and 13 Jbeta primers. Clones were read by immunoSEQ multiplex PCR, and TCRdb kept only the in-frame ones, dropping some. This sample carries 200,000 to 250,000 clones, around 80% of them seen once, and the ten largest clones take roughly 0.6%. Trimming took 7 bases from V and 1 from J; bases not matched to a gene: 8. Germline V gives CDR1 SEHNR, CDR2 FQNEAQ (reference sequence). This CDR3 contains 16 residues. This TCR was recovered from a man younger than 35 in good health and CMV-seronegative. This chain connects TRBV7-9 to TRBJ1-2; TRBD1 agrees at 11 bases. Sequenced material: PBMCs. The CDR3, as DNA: TGTGCCAGCATAGGGGCCGGGACAGGGGGTAACTATGGCTACACCTTC. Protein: CASIGAGTGGNYGYTF. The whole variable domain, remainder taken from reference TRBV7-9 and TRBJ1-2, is DTGVSQNPRHKITKRGQNVTFRCDPISEHNRLYWYRQTLGQGPEFLTYFQNEAQLEKSRLLSDRFSAERPKGSFSTLEIQRTEQGDSAMYLCASIGAGTGGNYGYTFGSGTRLTVV.